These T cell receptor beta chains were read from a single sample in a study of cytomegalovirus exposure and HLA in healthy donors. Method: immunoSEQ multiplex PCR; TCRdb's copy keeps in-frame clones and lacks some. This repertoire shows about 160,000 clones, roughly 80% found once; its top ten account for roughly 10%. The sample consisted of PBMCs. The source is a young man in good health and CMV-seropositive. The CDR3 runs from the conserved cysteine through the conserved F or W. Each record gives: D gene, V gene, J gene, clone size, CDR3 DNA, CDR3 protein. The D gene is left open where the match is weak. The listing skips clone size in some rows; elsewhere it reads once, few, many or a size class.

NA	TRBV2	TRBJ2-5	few	TGTGCCAGCAGTGGTCGGGCAGGGGTTAACCAAGAGACCCAGTACTTC	CASSGRAGVNQETQYF
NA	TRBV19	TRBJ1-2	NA	TGTGCCAGTAGTATGAAGCAACACTATGGCTACACCTTC	CASSMKQHYGYTF
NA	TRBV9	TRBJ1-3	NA	TGTGCCAGCAGCGTCCGCGGAGGGTCAGGAAACACCATATATTTT	CASSVRGGSGNTIYF
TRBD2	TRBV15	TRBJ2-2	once	TGTGCCGCCAAAAGCGGGAGTGTAAACACCGGGGAGCTGTTTTTT	CAAKSGSVNTGELFF
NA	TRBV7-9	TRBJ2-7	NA	TGTTCCAGCAGCTTTCCCACGAGTCACTCCTACGAGCAGTACTTC	CSSSFPTSHSYEQYF
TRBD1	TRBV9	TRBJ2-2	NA	TGTGCCAGCAGCGTCGATATAGGGACAGGGGTCGGGGAGCTGTTTTTT	CASSVDIGTGVGELFF
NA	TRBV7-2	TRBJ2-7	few	TGTGCCAGCAACTCACTAGTATACGAGCAGTACTTC	CASNSLVYEQYF
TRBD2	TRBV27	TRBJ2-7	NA	TGTGCCAGCGGGTTCCTAGCGGGGAGGGAAGAGCAGTACTTC	CASGFLAGREEQYF
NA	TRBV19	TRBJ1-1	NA	TGTGCCAGTAGTCTCCTGAGTAGGGGCAACACTGAAGCTTTCTTT	CASSLLSRGNTEAFF
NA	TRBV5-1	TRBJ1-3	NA	TGCGCCAGCAGCCTACAGAGCTCTGGAAACACCATATATTTT	CASSLQSSGNTIYF
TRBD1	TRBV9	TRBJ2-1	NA	TGTGCCAGCACCGGACAGGGACCCAATGAGCAGTTCTTC	CASTGQGPNEQFF
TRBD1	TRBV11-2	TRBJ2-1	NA	TGTGCCAGCAGCCCCACAGGGGGGTCCTACAATGAGCAGTTCTTC	CASSPTGGSYNEQFF
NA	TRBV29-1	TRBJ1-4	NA	TGCAGCGTTGAAGATCTTCGGCTCGCGCGCGGCAGGGGAGAACTGTTTTTT	CSVEDLRLARGRGELFF
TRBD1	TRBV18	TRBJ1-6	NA	TGTGCCAGCTCGTCACAGGGGGAGAGTAATTCACCCCTCCACTTT	CASSSQGESNSPLHF
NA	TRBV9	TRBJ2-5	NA	TGTGCCAGCAGCGTAGAAGCAGGTGAAGAGACCCAGTACTTC	CASSVEAGEETQYF
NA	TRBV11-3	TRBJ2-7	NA	TGTGCCAGCAGCTTAGGGTTTAGTAGTACCTACGAGCAGTACTTC	CASSLGFSSTYEQYF
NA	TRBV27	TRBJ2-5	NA	TGTGCCAGCAGTTCAGGGTTACACCAAGAGACCCAGTACTTC	CASSSGLHQETQYF
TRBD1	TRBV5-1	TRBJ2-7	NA	TGCGCCAGTGGGCCGGGACAGGGGCCCGAGCAGTACTTC	CASGPGQGPEQYF
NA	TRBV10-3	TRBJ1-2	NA	TGTGCCATCAGTGAGCCTCGACAACAACACAACTATGGCTACACCTTC	CAISEPRQQHNYGYTF
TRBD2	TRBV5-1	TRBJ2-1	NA	TGCGCCAGCAGCTTAACTAGCGAAAACCCTTGGGGCAATGAGCAGTTCTTC	CASSLTSENPWGNEQFF
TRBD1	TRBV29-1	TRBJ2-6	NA	TGCAGCGTTGGACAGGGTAGCTCTGGGGCCAACGTCCTGACTTTC	CSVGQGSSGANVLTF
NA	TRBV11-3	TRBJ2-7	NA	TGTGCCAGCAGCTCAGACGGGGTTGAGCAGTACTTC	CASSSDGVEQYF
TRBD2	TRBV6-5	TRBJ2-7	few	TGTGCCAGCAGTCCCGGGACTAGGGGAGTCGAGCAGTACTTC	CASSPGTRGVEQYF
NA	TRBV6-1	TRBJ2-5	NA	TGTGCCAGCAGTGCAAACAGTTGGTGGGCAGAGACCCAGTACTTC	CASSANSWWAETQYF
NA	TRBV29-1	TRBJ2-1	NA	TGCAGCGTTGAAGTGCTCGGTGGGAGTTCCTACAATGAGCAGTTCTTC	CSVEVLGGSSYNEQFF
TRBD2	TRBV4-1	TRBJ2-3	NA	TGCGCCAGCAGCCAGCGGGGGGGCACAGATACGCAGTATTTT	CASSQRGGTDTQYF
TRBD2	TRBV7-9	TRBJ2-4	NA	TGTGCCAGCAGCTCAGGGAGATGGGGACTAGCGGGAGAGAACATTCAGTACTTC	CASSSGRWGLAGENIQYF
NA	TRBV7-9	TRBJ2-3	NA	TGTGCCAGCAGCTTAGCGGAGGCGCTAGATACGCAGTATTTT	CASSLAEALDTQYF
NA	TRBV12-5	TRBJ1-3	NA	TGTGCTAGTGGTTTGGTTCAAGAGACAGAAACTGGAAACACCATATATTTT	CASGLVQETETGNTIYF
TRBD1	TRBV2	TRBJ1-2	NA	TGTGCCAGCAGTGAAGGGGACAGGGGGCTTGGCTACACCTTC	CASSEGDRGLGYTF
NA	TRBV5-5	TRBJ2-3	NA	TGTGCCAGCAGCTTGGTGGCTAGCGCGGGTAGAGATACGCAGTATTTT	CASSLVASAGRDTQYF
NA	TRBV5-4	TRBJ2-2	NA	TGTGCCAGCAGCTTGGGACGGGCGAACACCGGGGAGCTGTTTTTT	CASSLGRANTGELFF
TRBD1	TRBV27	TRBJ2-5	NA	TGTGCCAGCAGAAGCCCGGGACAGGGCATTTCTTTGGAGACCCAGTACTTC	CASRSPGQGISLETQYF
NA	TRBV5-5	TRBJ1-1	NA	TGTGCCAGCAGCAAGTCGCGGGAGTCGTGGACTGAAGCTTTCTTT	CASSKSRESWTEAFF
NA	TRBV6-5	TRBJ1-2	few	TGTGCCAGCAGTTACTCGGGGCCAAGGGTAGACTATGGCTACACCTTC	CASSYSGPRVDYGYTF
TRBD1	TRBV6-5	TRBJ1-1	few	TGTGCCAGCAGTTACTTTCCGACAGGGGACACTGAAGCTTTCTTT	CASSYFPTGDTEAFF
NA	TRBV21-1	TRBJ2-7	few	TGTGCCAGCAGCAAACTCGAGCGGGAGGGCCTCCCTTACGAGCAGTACTTC	CASSKLEREGLPYEQYF
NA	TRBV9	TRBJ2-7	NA	TGTGCCAGCAGCGTAGGCGGGGGCGCCAACTACGAGCAGTACTTC	CASSVGGGANYEQYF
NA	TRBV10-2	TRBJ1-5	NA	TGCGCCAGCAGTGATGACACCCTAATTCAGCCCCAGCATTTT	CASSDDTLIQPQHF
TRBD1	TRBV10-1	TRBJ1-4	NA	TGCGCCAGCAGTGGGATACAGGGGGGGAATGAAAAACTGTTTTTT	CASSGIQGGNEKLFF
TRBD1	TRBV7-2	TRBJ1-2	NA	TGTGCCAGCAGCGCGGACAGGGGGCCCTATGGCTACACCTTC	CASSADRGPYGYTF
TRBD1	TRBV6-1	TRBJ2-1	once	TGTGCCAGCAGTGCTTCGGGACAGGGTATCTACAATGAGCAGTTCTTC	CASSASGQGIYNEQFF
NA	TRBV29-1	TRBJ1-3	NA	TGCAGCGTTGAATACGGAGTCTCTGGAAACACCATATATTTT	CSVEYGVSGNTIYF
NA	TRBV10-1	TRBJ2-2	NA	TGCGCCAGCAATATGACAGACCCCGGGGAGCTGTTTTTT	CASNMTDPGELFF
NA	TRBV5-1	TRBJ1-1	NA	TGCGCCAGCAGCTTCGTTGCCAGGCACACTGAAGCTTTCTTT	CASSFVARHTEAFF
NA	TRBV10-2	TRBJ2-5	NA	TGCGCCAGTCGATCGACAGCACAAGAGACCCAGTACTTC	CASRSTAQETQYF
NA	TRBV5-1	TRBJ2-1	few	TGCGCCAGCAGCTTATCAGGGGTCGGCAATGAGCAGTTCTTC	CASSLSGVGNEQFF
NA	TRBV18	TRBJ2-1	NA	TGTGCCAGCTCACCGAGAGATGAGCAGTTCTTC	CASSPRDEQFF
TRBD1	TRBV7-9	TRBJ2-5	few	TGTGCCAGCAGCCCATCAATGACAGGGCAAGAGACCCAGTACTTC	CASSPSMTGQETQYF
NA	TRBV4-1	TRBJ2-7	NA	TGCGCCAGCTCGCCGACCTCTGACAGAACCTACGAGCAGTACTTC	CASSPTSDRTYEQYF
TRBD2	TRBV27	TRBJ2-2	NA	TGTGCCAGCGGCGGGAGGGCCACCGGGGAGCTGTTTTTT	CASGGRATGELFF
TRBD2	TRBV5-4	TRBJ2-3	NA	TGTGCCAGCAGCTTACTAGCGGGGGGGGCAGATACGCAGTATTTT	CASSLLAGGADTQYF
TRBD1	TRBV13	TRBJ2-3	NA	TGTGCCAGCAGCACCAGGCAACCCGGGACAGAGTCCACTAGCACAGATACGCAGTATTTT	CASSTRQPGTESTSTDTQYF
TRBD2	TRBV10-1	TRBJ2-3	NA	TGCGCCAGCGCCGGGAGGCCCACAGATACGCAGTATTTT	CASAGRPTDTQYF
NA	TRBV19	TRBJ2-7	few	TGTGCCAGTAGTATTGGGTCGGCGGAATACGAGCAGTACTTC	CASSIGSAEYEQYF
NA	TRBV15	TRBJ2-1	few	TGTGCCACCAGCAGTAGCGGTTTGTTCTACAATGAGCAGTTCTTC	CATSSSGLFYNEQFF
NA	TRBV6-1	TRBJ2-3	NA	TGTGCCAGCAGCTGGCGGCAGACAGATACGCAGTATTTT	CASSWRQTDTQYF
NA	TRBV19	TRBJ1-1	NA	TGTGCCAGCAACTCCATCTCAGGGGTAAACACTGAAGCTTTCTTT	CASNSISGVNTEAFF
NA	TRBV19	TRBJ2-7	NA	TGTGCCAGTAGTATTGGGCTAGCAGGTACCTACGAGCAGTACTTC	CASSIGLAGTYEQYF